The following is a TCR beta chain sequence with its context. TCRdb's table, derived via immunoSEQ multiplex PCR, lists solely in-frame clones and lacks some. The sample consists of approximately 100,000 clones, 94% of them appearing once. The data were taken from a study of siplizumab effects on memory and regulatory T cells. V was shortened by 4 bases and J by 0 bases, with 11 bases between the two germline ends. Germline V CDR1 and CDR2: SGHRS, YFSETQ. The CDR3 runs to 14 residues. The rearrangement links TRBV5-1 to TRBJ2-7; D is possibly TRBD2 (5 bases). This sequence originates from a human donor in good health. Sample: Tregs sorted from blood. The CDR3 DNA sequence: TGCGCCAGCAGCCCCCGGGGAACCTCCTACGAGCAGTACTTC. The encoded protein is CASSPRGTSYEQYF.